Each of the 18 T cell receptor beta chains below was sequenced from the same sample in a study of T-cell memory formation after mild COVID-19 (dated by TCRdb to about 2021). The library was obtained by 5' RACE. Sequenced using an Illumina NovaSeq 6000. TCRdb took the public reads, trimmed them with fastp at Q25, ran MiXCR for clone calling and kept in-frame beta chains. Rows with one shared CDR3 protein collapse into an entry with the most common genes and DNA. The sample yields about 340,000 distinct CDR3 sequences; roughly an eighth were counted once. The ten largest account for 20% to 25% of the sample. Sequencing was done on a sample of PBMCs or a T cell subset sorted from them (not recorded which). The receptors come from a man between 18 and 35 years old who had mild COVID-19 (a few samples of this study predate the infection). The sample titles of this study are shuffled in the database, so cell type and time point are left out; the donor was told from shared clones.

A few counts support this clonotype. The chain uses TRBV7-2 and TRBJ1-5; D is undetermined. V lost 3 bases and J lost 7, with 10 bases in between. This CDR3 comprises 13 residues. Germline CDR1 reads SGHTA; CDR2 reads FQGNSA. CDR3 protein: CASSLTDLQPQHF. CDR3 sequence (DNA): TGTGCCAGCAGCTTGACGGATCTCCAGCCCCAGCATTTT.

V gene TRBV30 combines with J gene TRBJ2-4; maybe TRBD2 (6 bases). Trimming removed 5 bases from V and 11 bases from J, with 13 bases in between. Germline values: CDR1 GTSNPN, CDR2 SVGIG (reference sequence). The CDR3 is made up of 11 amino acids. The CDR3 DNA reads as TGTGCCTGGGGAGGGACGGCTCTTCAGTACTTC. It yields the protein CAWGGTALQYF.

There are a few counts of this clonotype. This chain joins TRBV7-9 and TRBJ2-1, with D perhaps matching TRBD2 (6 bases). The CDR3 totals 16 residues. The germline V gene encodes CDR1 SEHNR and CDR2 FQNEAQ (reference sequence). V shed 4 bases and J shed 5 bases, with 18 bases lying between them. Written as DNA, the CDR3 is TGTGCCAGCAGCTCCTTACCGGGACTGGGTAACAATGAGCAGTTCTTC. It yields the protein CASSSLPGLGNNEQFF. Full variable domain (outside the CDR3, taken from reference TRBV7-9 and TRBJ2-1): DTGVSQNPRHKITKRGQNVTFRCDPISEHNRLYWYRQTLGQGPEFLTYFQNEAQLEKSRLLSDRFSAERPKGSFSTLEIQRTEQGDSAMYLCASSSLPGLGNNEQFFGPGTRLTVL.

The table lists this clonotype with many counts. The chain carries TRBV6-6 and TRBJ2-2; 8 bases fit TRBD1. This CDR3 is 17 amino acids long. Germline CDR1 is MNHNY and CDR2 is SVGAGI (reference sequence). The ends lost 5 bases at V and 3 bases at J; junction bases unmatched: 11. This CDR3 reads CASSPPRGRGDTGELFF. The CDR3 DNA follows: TGTGCCAGCAGTCCGCCCAGGGGGCGCGGGGACACCGGGGAGCTGTTTTTT.

This clonotype appeared many times. The chain couples TRBV7-8 to TRBJ2-1; no reliable D call. Trimming pared 5 bases from V and 7 bases from J, leaving 6 bases between. Germline V CDR1 and CDR2: SGHVS, FQNEAQ. CDR3 length: 11 residues. CDR3 coding DNA: TGTGCCAGCAGCCCTAGGAATGAGCAGTTCTTC. Amino acids: CASSPRNEQFF.

V is TRBV2 and J is TRBJ2-1, with TRBD2 identical over 15 bases. The CDR3 is 17 amino acids. J was trimmed by 7 bases and V by 8 bases; bases with no gene match: 12. Germline V lookup: CDR1 SNHLY, CDR2 FYNNEI. As DNA, the CDR3 is TGTGCCAGCCCCTCACCGGGACTAGCGGGGGGAAGTAATGAGCAGTTCTTC. Encoded protein: CASPSPGLAGGSNEQFF. The full variable domain, its missing parts supplied by reference TRBV2 and TRBJ2-1, is EPEVTQTPSHQVTQMGQEVILRCVPISNHLYFYWYRQILGQKVEFLVSFYNNEISEKSEIFDDQFSVERPDGSNFTLKIRSTKLEDSAMYFCASPSPGLAGGSNEQFFGPGTRLTVL.

This clonotype occurred many times. The chain is built from TRBV12-3 or TRBV12-4 and TRBJ1-2; possibly TRBD1 for D (5 bases). Trimming stripped 2 bases from V and 4 bases from J, with 14 bases between. There are 15 residues in the CDR3. The CDR3 bases are TGTGCCAGCAGTTTATCCTCCCGGGGGTTCTATGGCTACACCTTC. Translating it yields CASSLSSRGFYGYTF.

This clonotype was seen at least ten times. This CDR3 reads CASSYLTDTQYF. CDR3 nucleotide sequence: TGTGCCAGCAGCTACCTTACAGATACGCAGTATTTT. This chain uses TRBV7-6 with TRBJ2-3; D is unresolved. V gave up 4 bases and J gave up 3 bases, with 5 bases separating them. The CDR3 has 12 amino acids. Looked up from germline, CDR1 is SGHVS and CDR2 is FNYEAQ.

In this sample, this clonotype turned up a few times. This chain joins TRBV6-5 and TRBJ1-1; TRBD1 matches at 7 bases. Germline trimming cut 4 bases from V and 4 bases from J; bases unmatched to any gene: 15. The CDR3 is 17 residues long. The germline CDR1 and CDR2 sequences are MNHEY and SVGAGI. CDR3 loop: CASSSHRGRRIGTEAFF. The CDR3 coding sequence is TGTGCCAGCAGTTCGCATAGGGGGCGAAGGATCGGCACTGAAGCTTTCTTT.

This clonotype was recorded at least ten times. V usage is TRBV7-9 and J usage is TRBJ2-5; TRBD1 might be the D (6 bases). The CDR3 is 14 residues long. V was clipped by 5 bases and J by 3 bases, with 13 bases between them. CDR1 is SEHNR and CDR2 is FQNEAQ in the germline V gene (reference sequence). CDR3 DNA: TGTGCCAGCAGCCGAGGGGGTAGGGAAGAGACCCAGTACTTC. It translates to CASSRGGREETQYF.

The chain has TRBV4-1 and TRBJ2-7; D is undetermined. V lost 0 bases and J lost 0, with 6 bases in between. Germline CDR1 is MGHRA and CDR2 is YSYEKL. The CDR3 length is 14 residues. CDR3 sequence: CASSQDESSYEQYV. CDR3 nucleotides: TGCGCCAGCAGCCAAGATGAAAGCTCCTACGAGCAGTACGTC.

V and J are TRBV9 and TRBJ1-2, with TRBD1 matching 8 bases. CDR3 length: 14 residues. Per germline, CDR1 SGDLS and CDR2 YYNGEE. V shed 5 bases, J shed 7 bases, and the junction held 10 bases outside the gene matches. The CDR3, as DNA: TGTGCCAGCAGTGACAGGACAGGGTTCTTTGGCTACACCTTC. Encoded protein: CASSDRTGFFGYTF.

This clonotype was seen more than once but under ten times. The V call is TRBV20-1, the J call TRBJ1-2; D is perhaps TRBD1 (5 bases). The CDR3 spans 15 residues. Trimming cost V 1 base and J 8 bases, with 20 bases left between them. Germline V lookup: CDR1 DFQATT, CDR2 SNEGSKA (reference sequence). CDR3 in DNA: TGCAGTGCTAGAGCGGTCAGGGTGGGGCTGCGGGGCTACACCTTC. Protein product: CSARAVRVGLRGYTF.

The chain carries TRBV6-5 and TRBJ2-5; D gene ambiguous. CDR3 length: 14 residues. Trimming pared 2 bases from V and 5 bases from J, leaving 12 bases between. Germline CDR1 MNHEY, CDR2 SVGAGI. CDR3 sequence (DNA): TGTGCCAGCAGTTACGGCCCAAGTGGGGAGACCCAGTACTTC. Translating gives CASSYGPSGETQYF.

The chain couples TRBV23-1 to TRBJ2-3; 8 bases match TRBD2. TRBV23-1 is flagged as an ORF with uncertain function. V shed 2 bases, J shed 0 bases, and the junction held 10 bases outside the gene matches. The CDR3 covers 18 residues. The CDR3 sequence is CASSQRRGDNTSTDTQYF. The DNA of the CDR3 is TGCGCCAGCAGTCAAAGGCGGGGGGATAACACTAGCACAGATACGCAGTATTTT.

This rearrangement joins TRBV4-3 to TRBJ1-4; D perhaps matches TRBD1 (6 bases). The CDR3 contains 16 residues. Trimming left V 0 bases short and J 8 bases short, with 16 bases between. Looked up from germline, CDR1 is LGHNA and CDR2 is YSLEER. CDR3 protein: CASSQEVTGKGEKLFF. As DNA, the CDR3 is TGCGCCAGCAGCCAAGAAGTTACAGGGAAGGGGGAAAAACTGTTTTTT.

This clonotype was counted ten times or more. The chain has TRBV6-5 and TRBJ1-1; D gene unclear. Per the germline V gene, CDR1 is MNHEY and CDR2 is SVGAGI. The CDR3 runs 13 residues. V was pared by 4 bases and J by 0 bases, with 6 bases between. The CDR3, as DNA: TGTGCCAGCAGTTCGGGAATGAACACTGAAGCTTTCTTT. This encodes CASSSGMNTEAFF.

The chain has TRBV20-1 and TRBJ2-4; possible D gene TRBD1, 7 bases. V lost 2 bases and J lost 9, with 17 bases in between. Germline V gene sequence: CDR1 DFQATT, CDR2 SNEGSKA (reference sequence). The CDR3 extends over 14 amino acids. CDR3 region: CSARKGAGSFIQYF. CDR3 nucleotide sequence: TGCAGTGCTAGAAAGGGGGCGGGGAGTTTCATTCAGTACTTC.